The 9 T cell receptor beta chains given below trace back to one sample, sequenced in a study of post-analysis software for immune sequencing data. The TCR beta cDNA libraries carried unique molecular identifiers. MiXCR, applied by TCRdb to the PCR reads, yields one record per CDR3 protein. The profile shows 740,000 or so distinct CDR3 sequences, 53% of them singletons. These receptors are not linked to any known antigen. Points from the study as a whole: TRBV5-6, TRBV5-1 and TRBV20-1 were among 4 or 5 TRBV segments more frequent in patients than controls.

Input material: blood. Receptors were obtained from a girl aged 5-17 years with multiple sclerosis.

The V gene is TRBV9, the J gene TRBJ1-2, with D uncertain. CDR3 length: 13 amino acids. The ends were cut back, 1 base at V and 3 bases at J, with 7 bases in the middle. CDR1 and CDR2 from the germline V gene are SGDLS and YYNGEE. The CDR3 protein is CASSVQDDYGYTF. The CDR3 region has the DNA TGTGCCAGCAGCGTACAGGATGACTATGGCTACACCTTC.

This clonotype turned up a few times. V usage is TRBV29-1 and J usage is TRBJ2-1, with D possibly being TRBD1 or TRBD2 (5 bases each). Germline CDR1 reads SQVTM; CDR2 reads ANQGSEA. V lost 6 bases and J 4 bases, leaving 16 bases between the germline ends. The CDR3 runs to 14 residues. This CDR3 reads CSVERGVLYNEQFF. The CDR3 DNA reads TGCAGCGTCGAGAGAGGGGTATTATACAATGAGCAGTTCTTC.

The CDR3 DNA is TGTGCCAGCAGCTCGACAGGGTCTTATGGCTACACCTTC. Translation gives CASSSTGSYGYTF. The J gene is TRBJ1-2, the V gene TRBV12-3 or TRBV12-4; TRBD1 matches at 7 bases. Trimming cost V 6 bases and J 5 bases; bases outside gene matches: 6. The CDR3 sequence is 13 residues long.

The V gene is TRBV29-1, the J gene TRBJ2-4, with 7 bases aligning to TRBD1. The J segment lost 13 bases and the V segment lost 7 bases, leaving 10 bases of the junction unmatched. The CDR3 is 11 residues long. Germline V CDR1 and CDR2: SQVTM, ANQGSEA. The CDR3 nucleotides read TGCAGCGCCGAAGGACAGGCAGGACAGTACTTC. This sequence encodes CSAEGQAGQYF.

The V call is TRBV5-1, the J call TRBJ1-2, with 7 bases matching TRBD1. The V segment lost 4 bases and the J segment 9 bases; nucleotides outside the gene matches: 18. The CDR3 covers 16 residues. The germline V gene has CDR1 SGHRS and CDR2 YFSETQ. The CDR3 coding sequence is TGCGCCAGCAGCATTGACAGGGCGCAGCTCGATCGGAGCTACACCTTC. This encodes CASSIDRAQLDRSYTF.

The chain combines TRBV20-1 with TRBJ2-4, with 7 bases that match TRBD1. The germline V gene has CDR1 DFQATT and CDR2 SNEGSKA (reference sequence). The ends lost 6 bases at V and 7 bases at J; junction bases unmatched: 9. There are 13 residues in the CDR3. Written as DNA, the CDR3 is TGCAGTGCCATCGGGACAGCCGGGAACATTCAGTACTTC. It translates to CSAIGTAGNIQYF.

This chain links TRBV5-1 with TRBJ2-5, with unresolved D. V lost 7 bases, J lost 0 bases, and 16 bases lay in between. The CDR3 consists of 15 residues. Per the germline V gene, CDR1 is SGHRS and CDR2 is YFSETQ. This CDR3 reads CASATTGRYQETQYF. CDR3 DNA sequence: TGCGCCAGCGCCACGACCGGCCGCTACCAAGAGACCCAGTACTTC.

This clonotype has ten or more counts. The J gene is TRBJ2-7, the V gene TRBV29-1, with 9 bases aligning to TRBD1. Germline CDR1 is SQVTM and CDR2 is ANQGSEA. The trim removed 4 bases at V and 3 bases at J, leaving 4 bases unmatched. The CDR3 covers 13 residues. The CDR3 is CSVGGTGSYEQYF. CDR3 nucleotide sequence: TGCAGCGTTGGTGGGACAGGGAGCTACGAGCAGTACTTC.

This sequence joins TRBV29-1 and TRBJ1-2, with 9 bases that match TRBD1. The CDR3 has 16 amino acids. V lost 7 bases, J lost 3 bases, and 15 bases stayed unmatched. Germline loops: CDR1 SQVTM, CDR2 ANQGSEA. The CDR3 DNA reads TGCAGCGCCACCCCCAATAGGGACAGGGATGACTATGGCTACACCTTC. It specifies CSATPNRDRDDYGYTF. The full variable domain, with the rest looked up from reference TRBV29-1 and TRBJ1-2, is SAVISQKPSRDICQRGTSLTIQCQVDSQVTMMFWYRQQPGQSLTLIATANQGSEATYESGFVIDKFPISRPNLTFSTLTVSNMSPEDSSIYLCSATPNRDRDDYGYTFGSGTRLTVV.